The rows below give T cell receptor beta chains drawn from one sample of a study of shared clonotypes between healthy human individuals. Libraries were prepared by immunoSEQ multiplex PCR; TCRdb keeps only in-frame clonotypes and omits some of them. This sample has millions of clones; roughly 91% occur once, and the top ten carry under 2%. Material for sequencing was naive CD8+ T cells from PBMCs. The source is a man aged 18 to 30 in good health. Some clones in this sample may be carry-over from other donors' samples. CDR3s include the opening cysteine and the closing phenylalanine or tryptophan. The D gene is left open where the match is weak. Size values are once, few and many counts, or a class for expanded clones, and some rows have none.

.,.,TRBJ1-4,TRBV7-9,CASSLGGRPTRNEKLFF,TGTGCCAGCAGCTTAGGGGGCAGGCCCACTCGTAATGAAAAACTGTTTTTT
TRBD1,.,TRBJ1-5,TRBV27,CASSPTGGSQPQHF,TGTGCCAGCAGTCCTACAGGGGGCTCACAGCCCCAGCATTTT
.,.,TRBJ2-7,TRBV5-8,CASSLRSYEQYF,TGTGCCAGCAGCTTAAGGAGTTACGAGCAGTACTTC
TRBD1,.,TRBJ2-2,TRBV18,CASSPLTGTGNAGELFF,TGTGCCAGCTCACCACTTACAGGGACAGGCAATGCCGGGGAGCTGTTTTTT
.,.,TRBJ2-5,TRBV7-9,CASRSGSLGGETQYF,TGTGCCAGCAGATCAGGTTCCTTGGGTGGTGAGACCCAGTACTTC
.,.,TRBJ1-1,TRBV19,CASSYPPSQGTEAFF,TGTGCCAGTAGTTATCCCCCGTCTCAGGGGACTGAAGCTTTCTTT
.,.,TRBJ2-7,TRBV5-5,CASSLESSAYEQYF,TGTGCCAGCAGCTTGGAGTCTAGCGCCTACGAGCAGTACTTC
.,.,TRBJ2-1,TRBV25-1,CASSESSYNEQFF,TGTGCCAGCAGTGAAAGCTCATACAATGAGCAGTTCTTC
TRBD2,.,TRBJ2-7,TRBV5-1,CASSLGTGGPYEQYF,TGCGCCAGCAGCCTCGGGACGGGGGGACCCTACGAGCAGTACTTC
TRBD2,.,TRBJ2-7,TRBV28,CASSSPMASGWGEQYF,TGTGCCAGCAGTTCACCCATGGCTAGCGGATGGGGCGAGCAGTACTTC
.,once,TRBJ1-2,TRBV15,CATSRDRRGGEEGYTF,TGTGCCACCAGCAGAGATCGGAGGGGAGGGGAGGAGGGCTACACCTTC
.,.,TRBJ2-1,TRBV4-1,CASSQERAGPLDNEQFF,TGCGCCAGCAGCCAAGAGCGGGCAGGGCCACTTGACAATGAGCAGTTCTTC
.,.,TRBJ2-1,TRBV7-9,CASSVGTSSSNEQFF,TGTGCCAGCAGCGTCGGGACATCCTCCTCCAATGAGCAGTTCTTC
TRBD2,.,TRBJ2-1,TRBV29-1,CSDLTLAGWGEQFF,TGCAGCGACCTCACCCTAGCGGGATGGGGTGAGCAGTTCTTC
.,few,TRBJ1-1,TRBV5-4,CASSVQGGTEAFF,TGTGCCAGCAGCGTACAGGGAGGTACTGAAGCTTTCTTT
.,once,TRBJ2-6,TRBV2,CASTWTKSSGANVLTF,TGTGCCAGCACCTGGACGAAGAGCTCTGGGGCCAACGTCCTGACTTTC
.,.,TRBJ1-2,TRBV10-2,CASSESKGADYGYTF,TGCGCCAGCAGTGAGTCGAAAGGGGCTGACTATGGCTACACCTTC
.,.,TRBJ2-7,TRBV4-2,CASSQMLGSYEQYF,TGTGCCAGCAGCCAAATGTTAGGGTCCTACGAGCAGTACTTC
TRBD2,.,TRBJ2-3,TRBV6-1,CAIFRTSGTDTQYF,TGTGCCATCTTCCGGACTAGCGGAACAGATACGCAGTATTTT
TRBD2,.,TRBJ2-1,TRBV4-1,CASSLTTSGRAEEQFF,TGCGCCAGCAGCCTAACCACTAGCGGGAGGGCGGAGGAGCAGTTCTTC
TRBD1,.,TRBJ2-5,TRBV4-1,CASSYIRDSQETQYF,TGCGCCAGCAGCTACATCCGGGACAGCCAAGAGACCCAGTACTTC
.,.,TRBJ2-1,TRBV14,CASSQGEGSIHEQFF,TGTGCCAGCAGCCAGGGAGAGGGGTCGATTCATGAGCAGTTCTTC
TRBD2,.,TRBJ2-5,TRBV4-2,CASSQWGGQETQYF,TGTGCCAGCAGCCAATGGGGGGGGCAAGAGACCCAGTACTTC
.,.,TRBJ2-7,TRBV29-1,CSVEDSGYYEQYF,TGCAGCGTTGAAGATTCGGGATACTACGAGCAGTACTTC
.,.,TRBJ2-7,TRBV9,CASSVAETTFPYEQYF,TGTGCCAGCAGCGTAGCAGAGACTACTTTTCCCTACGAGCAGTACTTC
.,.,TRBJ2-6,TRBV14,CASSQDPLGASSGANVLTF,TGTGCCAGCAGCCAAGATCCGCTGGGGGCGAGCTCTGGGGCCAACGTCCTGACTTTC
.,.,TRBJ2-7,TRBV19,CASSSGHPPYEQYF,TGTGCCAGTAGTAGTGGACATCCGCCCTACGAGCAGTACTTC
.,once,TRBJ2-7,TRBV28,CASSSDQRLEGSYEQYF,TGTGCCAGCAGTTCCGACCAGAGACTAGAGGGCTCCTACGAGCAGTACTTC
.,.,TRBJ2-2,TRBV7-6,CASSPGSPARLTGELFF,TGTGCCAGCAGCCCGGGTAGTCCCGCCCGGCTAACCGGGGAGCTGTTTTTT
.,.,TRBJ2-7,TRBV29-1,CSVERSNSYEQYF,TGCAGCGTTGAAAGGTCCAACTCCTACGAGCAGTACTTC
.,once,TRBJ2-5,TRBV5-5,CASSLWVAGETQYF,TGTGCCAGCAGCTTATGGGTAGCCGGTGAGACCCAGTACTTC
TRBD1,few,TRBJ2-7,TRBV11-1,CASSPWDRAYEQYF,TGTGCCAGCAGCCCCTGGGACAGAGCCTACGAGCAGTACTTC
TRBD1,.,TRBJ1-2,TRBV6-1,CASSERGQGQYGYTF,TGTGCCAGCAGTGAAAGGGGACAGGGCCAATATGGCTACACCTTC
.,.,TRBJ2-7,TRBV11-2,CASSSGHGYEQYF,TGTGCCAGCAGCTCGGGACACGGCTACGAGCAGTACTTC
.,.,TRBJ1-1,TRBV18,CASSPPKVMNTEAFF,TGTGCCAGCTCACCACCCAAGGTCATGAACACTGAAGCTTTCTTT
.,.,TRBJ2-1,TRBV4-1,CASSQSGSNEQFF,TGCGCCAGCAGCCAAAGTGGTAGCAATGAGCAGTTCTTC
TRBD1,.,TRBJ2-7,TRBV7-9,CASSSGTGYWYEQYF,TGTGCCAGCAGCTCTGGGACAGGGTACTGGTACGAGCAGTACTTC
TRBD2,.,TRBJ2-1,TRBV6-6,CASSWYGRNNEQFF,TGTGCCAGCAGTTGGTACGGGAGGAACAATGAGCAGTTCTTC
.,.,TRBJ1-1,TRBV9,CASSSGRQNTEAFF,TGTGCCAGCAGCTCCGGACGGCAGAACACTGAAGCTTTCTTT
.,few,TRBJ1-5,TRBV4-1,CASSQDHQGKLWPQHF,TGCGCCAGCAGCCAAGATCATCAGGGGAAACTATGGCCCCAGCATTTT
.,.,TRBJ1-4,TRBV6-1,CASSEGWAGLMEKLFF,TGTGCCAGCAGTGAGGGTTGGGCAGGGCTCATGGAAAAACTGTTTTTT
.,.,TRBJ2-7,TRBV5-1,CASSPEFLGAPYEQYF,TGCGCCAGCAGCCCAGAGTTTCTGGGGGCTCCCTACGAGCAGTACTTC
.,once,TRBJ1-1,TRBV29-1,CSVEPTLNTEAFF,TGCAGCGTTGAACCGACACTGAACACTGAAGCTTTCTTT
.,once,TRBJ2-5,TRBV23-1,CASRSGTFEETQYF,TGCGCCAGCAGATCTGGGACATTCGAAGAGACCCAGTACTTC
.,.,TRBJ1-5,TRBV5-5,CASSPVGQPQHF,TGTGCCAGCAGCCCCGTGGGTCAGCCCCAGCATTTT
TRBD2,.,TRBJ2-5,TRBV19,CASSPRLAGVETQYF,TGTGCCAGTAGCCCGAGACTAGCGGGAGTAGAGACCCAGTACTTC
TRBD2,.,TRBJ2-7,TRBV13,CASSHSGSYGQYF,TGTGCCAGCAGCCACAGCGGGAGCTACGGGCAGTACTTC
.,.,TRBJ1-5,TRBV19,CASSIVVAANQPQHF,TGTGCCAGTAGTATAGTCGTGGCAGCCAATCAGCCCCAGCATTTT
.,.,TRBJ1-1,TRBV15,CATEQGNTEAFF,TGTGCCACGGAACAGGGGAACACTGAAGCTTTCTTT
TRBD1,once,TRBJ1-2,TRBV29-1,CSVLPGTATNYGYTF,TGCAGCGTGCTCCCTGGGACAGCAACTAACTATGGCTACACCTTC
TRBD2,.,TRBJ2-2,TRBV2,CASSEMGTSGRNTGELFF,TGTGCCAGCAGTGAAATGGGGACTAGCGGGAGGAACACCGGGGAGCTGTTTTTT
.,.,TRBJ1-1,TRBV6-6,CASSPSGSPTEAFF,TGTGCCAGCAGTCCCTCAGGGTCGCCCACTGAAGCTTTCTTT
.,.,TRBJ1-2,TRBV7-9,CASSLGPNYGYTF,TGTGCCAGCAGCTTAGGCCCTAACTATGGCTACACCTTC
TRBD1,.,TRBJ2-3,TRBV9,CASSLEGQGRDTQYF,TGTGCCAGCAGCCTGGAGGGACAGGGGAGGGATACGCAGTATTTT
TRBD2,.,TRBJ2-2,TRBV19,CASTIAGTGELFF,TGTGCCAGTACCATAGCGGGCACCGGGGAGCTGTTTTTT